This is a list of T cell receptor beta chains from one sample in a study of T cell repertoires in cytomegalovirus infection. No antigen has been assigned to these receptors. From the reads, TCRdb called clonotypes with MiXCR, one entry per CDR3 protein. This sample carries more than 75,000 distinct CDR3 sequences, less than 30% of them seen once, and the ten largest clones take roughly 71%. Here the sequenced sample was CD8+ T cells from cultured PBMCs, taken from culture after CMV antigen stimulation. The receptors originated from a human donor in good health (CMV status not recorded). Some clones in this sample may be carry-over from other donors' samples. Both conserved end residues are part of each CDR3. D genes are given only for firm matches. Only some rows state a clone size, as once, few, many or a class for expanded clones.

V,D,J,size,length,CDR3,DNA
TRBV6-8,NA,TRBJ2-5,NA,14,CASTGTSYQETQYF,TGTGCCAGCACGGGGACCTCGTACCAAGAGACCCAGTACTTC
TRBV4-2,NA,TRBJ2-7,few,17,CASSQDLYGGTSYEQYF,TGTGCCAGCAGCCAAGATCTATATGGGGGGACCTCCTACGAGCAGTACTTC
TRBV10-3,NA,TRBJ2-1,few,14,CAISESPRENEQFF,TGTGCCATCAGTGAGTCGCCTCGAGAGAATGAGCAGTTCTTC
TRBV5-6,NA,TRBJ2-5,few,13,CASSPMDQETQYF,TGTGCCAGCAGCCCAATGGACCAAGAGACCCAGTACTTC
TRBV7-8,TRBD1,TRBJ2-4,many,13,CASSLGGPGGPYF,TGTGCCAGCAGCTTAGGGGGCCCAGGGGGCCCGTACTTC
TRBV2,TRBD1,TRBJ1-4,few,14,CASRTGGLDEKLFF,TGTGCCAGCAGGACAGGGGGCTTAGATGAAAAACTGTTTTTT
TRBV20-1,TRBD2,TRBJ2-1,NA,15,CSARDSGGIVNEQFF,TGCAGTGCTAGAGATAGCGGGGGGATCGTTAATGAGCAGTTCTTC
TRBV13,TRBD1,TRBJ2-1,NA,16,CASSLSPGQGSNEQFF,TGTGCCAGCAGCCTTTCTCCGGGACAGGGGTCCAATGAGCAGTTCTTC
TRBV4-2,NA,TRBJ2-3,NA,15,CASSQTAVDTDTQYF,TGTGCCAGCAGCCAAACAGCTGTTGACACAGATACGCAGTATTTT
TRBV29-1,TRBD1,TRBJ1-1,NA,12,CSGRTGRGEAFF,TGCAGCGGACGGACAGGTCGGGGTGAAGCTTTCTTT
TRBV19,NA,TRBJ1-2,once,13,CASSIGRMGGYTF,TGTGCCAGTAGTATCGGAAGGATGGGTGGCTACACCTTC
TRBV12-5,TRBD2,TRBJ2-7,NA,13,CASGPDGGNEQYF,TGTGCTAGTGGCCCTGACGGGGGGAACGAGCAGTACTTC
TRBV7-6,NA,TRBJ2-2,NA,14,CASSTRAGTGELFF,TGTGCCAGCAGCACGAGGGCGGGCACCGGGGAGCTGTTTTTT
TRBV27,TRBD1,TRBJ1-2,once,15,CASSLIGQGAYGYTF,TGTGCCAGCAGTTTAATCGGACAGGGGGCCTATGGCTACACCTTC
TRBV12-3/TRBV12-4,TRBD1,TRBJ1-1,NA,12,CASSRQGPEAFF,TGTGCCAGCAGTCGACAGGGGCCTGAAGCTTTCTTT
TRBV12-3/TRBV12-4,TRBD2,TRBJ2-1,NA,15,CASSPGLAGQAEQFF,TGTGCCAGCAGTCCGGGACTAGCGGGTCAGGCTGAGCAGTTCTTC
TRBV7-2,NA,TRBJ2-3,few,13,CASSTSPSDTQYF,TGTGCCAGCAGCACGTCTCCCTCAGATACGCAGTATTTT
TRBV20-1,NA,TRBJ2-7,NA,14,CSASGRDLVYEQYF,TGCAGTGCTAGTGGCCGGGACTTAGTCTACGAGCAGTACTTC
TRBV12-5,NA,TRBJ2-7,few,11,CASGLGYEQYF,TGTGCTAGTGGTTTGGGGTACGAGCAGTACTTC
TRBV7-6,NA,TRBJ2-1,many,14,CASSLAARYNEQFF,TGTGCCAGCAGCTTAGCGGCTCGCTACAATGAGCAGTTCTTC
TRBV9,NA,TRBJ2-2,few,12,CASSVPYGELFF,TGTGCCAGCAGCGTGCCCTACGGGGAGCTGTTTTTT
TRBV6-2/TRBV6-3,NA,TRBJ2-7,once,15,CASSYSKGTDYEQYF,TGTGCCAGCAGTTACTCGAAGGGGACCGATTACGAGCAGTACTTC
TRBV28,NA,TRBJ1-1,many,14,CASTPTGGDTEAFF,TGTGCCAGCACCCCTACCGGGGGAGACACTGAAGCTTTCTTT
TRBV25-1,NA,TRBJ1-4,NA,14,CASSEYGGNEKLFF,TGTGCCAGCAGTGAATACGGGGGAAATGAAAAACTGTTTTTT
TRBV20-1,NA,TRBJ2-3,NA,14,CSARDYTSTDTQYF,TGCAGTGCTAGAGACTATACCAGCACAGATACGCAGTATTTT
TRBV24-1,NA,TRBJ2-1,NA,13,CATSVALYNEQFF,TGTGCCACCAGTGTTGCCCTCTACAATGAGCAGTTCTTC
TRBV14,TRBD1,TRBJ2-7,NA,15,CVSSQVGTGTYEQYF,TGTGTCAGCAGCCAAGTTGGGACAGGGACCTACGAGCAGTACTTC
TRBV12-3/TRBV12-4,NA,TRBJ1-1,few,13,CASSLLSNTEAFF,TGTGCCAGCAGTTTATTAAGTAACACTGAAGCTTTCTTT
TRBV4-1,TRBD2,TRBJ2-1,NA,16,CASSQERGRNDNEQFF,TGCGCCAGCAGCCAAGAACGCGGGAGGAATGACAATGAGCAGTTCTTC
TRBV12-3/TRBV12-4,TRBD1,TRBJ2-2,few,15,CASRGTVLNTGELFF,TGTGCCAGCAGAGGGACAGTATTGAACACCGGGGAGCTGTTTTTT
TRBV9,NA,TRBJ1-4,few,15,CASSVAGTDDEKLFF,TGTGCCAGCAGCGTAGCCGGCACCGACGATGAAAAACTGTTTTTT
TRBV20-1,TRBD2,TRBJ2-4,NA,14,CSAFRRGLELRQYF,TGCAGTGCCTTTCGGAGAGGACTAGAATTGCGTCAGTACTTC
TRBV27,TRBD1,TRBJ2-5,NA,13,CASGQTGVETQYF,TGTGCCAGCGGGCAGACAGGGGTGGAGACCCAGTACTTC
TRBV24-1,TRBD1,TRBJ2-1,NA,13,CATSGQGEAEQFF,TGTGCCACCAGTGGACAGGGGGAAGCTGAGCAGTTCTTC
TRBV7-9,NA,TRBJ2-2,few,18,CASSLPLLGTENTGELFF,TGTGCCAGCAGCTTACCTCTCCTGGGGACGGAGAACACCGGGGAGCTGTTTTTT
TRBV3-1,NA,TRBJ2-1,NA,13,CASSQASYNEQFF,TGTGCCAGCAGCCAAGCGTCCTACAATGAGCAGTTCTTC
TRBV12-5,TRBD1,TRBJ2-7,NA,16,CASGLDRGQSSYEQYF,TGTGCTAGTGGTTTGGACCGGGGACAGTCTTCCTACGAGCAGTACTTC
TRBV9,NA,TRBJ2-7,NA,14,CASSVATGPYEQYF,TGTGCCAGCAGCGTAGCTACGGGTCCTTACGAGCAGTACTTC
TRBV7-3,TRBD2,TRBJ2-3,few,15,CASSHLAGGVDTQYF,TGTGCCAGCAGCCACCTAGCGGGGGGAGTAGATACGCAGTATTTT
TRBV12-3/TRBV12-4,NA,TRBJ2-1,NA,14,CASSPGAMYNEQFF,TGTGCCAGCAGTCCGGGGGCTATGTACAATGAGCAGTTCTTC
TRBV7-6,NA,TRBJ1-2,few,14,CASSLVGGADGYTF,TGTGCCAGCAGCTTAGTGGGGGGGGCAGATGGCTACACCTTC
TRBV9,NA,TRBJ1-1,NA,14,CASSVGGGTTEAFF,TGTGCCAGCAGCGTAGGCGGCGGGACCACTGAAGCTTTCTTT
TRBV20-1,NA,TRBJ2-7,NA,14,CSAQPGESSYEQYF,TGCAGTGCTCAACCGGGGGAGAGCTCCTACGAGCAGTACTTC
TRBV6-5,TRBD1,TRBJ1-2,NA,13,CASSGGQGGGYTF,TGTGCCAGCAGTGGTGGACAGGGGGGGGGCTACACCTTC
TRBV12-3/TRBV12-4,TRBD2,TRBJ2-3,NA,15,CASSDGTISTDTQYF,TGTGCCAGCAGTGACGGGACTATAAGCACAGATACGCAGTATTTT
TRBV7-2,NA,TRBJ2-7,once,14,CASSSEGETYEQYF,TGTGCCAGCAGCTCCGAGGGGGAAACCTACGAGCAGTACTTC
TRBV27,TRBD1,TRBJ1-5,NA,17,CASSLWGQGNSNQPQHF,TGTGCCAGCAGTTTATGGGGACAGGGGAATAGCAATCAGCCCCAGCATTTT